The T cell receptor beta chain under discussion was sequenced for a study of blood T cell repertoires in COVID-19. This CDR3 comprises 16 residues. Per the germline V gene, CDR1 is SGHRS and CDR2 is YFSETQ. V lost 0 bases, J lost 1 base, and 0 bases stayed unmatched. Two negative PCRs, clearance, or symptom resolution had been documented for recovered Cohort 3 donors. To note about this clone: The same CDR3 arises from other DNA sequences in this sample as well.

The repertoire was sequenced with immunoSEQ multiplex PCR; TCRdb's copy has only in-frame clones and lacks some. The table has 360,000 or so clones, more than 75% seen once. Sample: PBMCs or T cells enriched from blood (not recorded which). This chain uses TRBV5-1 with TRBJ2-5; 13 bases align to TRBD2. The TCR originated in a woman aged 30 to 39 who had recovered from COVID-19. CDR3 protein: CASSLGTSGGQETQYF. The CDR3 DNA sequence: TGCGCCAGCAGCTTGGGGACTAGCGGGGGCCAAGAGACCCAGTACTTC.